This T cell receptor (beta chain) stems from a study of blood T cell repertoires in COVID-19. As for the study in general: PBMCs, B-cell-depleted T cells, or T cells were the source of the cDNA or gDNA that made up the material.

In the original processing: Reference gene primer amplification gave nucleated cell count estimates. Repertoires were generated with immunoSEQ multiplex PCR, while TCRdb's copy carries only in-frame clones and drops some. The D gene and trimming were derived from the DNA, and the V and J assignments and clone size from that table. This table has about 150,000 clones, more than 85% appearing once. Germline V lookup: CDR1 SGHKS, CDR2 YYEKEE (reference sequence). This CDR3 spans 15 amino acids. V was pared by 0 bases and J by 3 bases, with 3 bases of the junction left unmatched. The chain combines TRBV5-5 with TRBJ1-3; 7 nucleotides line up with TRBD1. What was sequenced was peripheral blood. This receptor was obtained from a woman older than 75 with COVID-19, enrolled during active disease. The CDR3: CASSLEQGFGNTIYF. CDR3 nucleotide sequence: TGTGCCAGCAGCTTGGAACAGGGGTTTGGAAACACCATATATTTT.